This T cell receptor beta chain was captured in a study of neurological immune-mediated disorders. About the study: For the roughly 34 multiple sclerosis patients, the disease was relapsing-remitting in some 30 and secondary progressive in 3. Findings and limits, study-wide: The phylogenetic placement of 18 of 34 multiple sclerosis patients' repertoires in one related-CDR3 cluster constitutes a possible signature.

From 15-18 subjects, each sequencing run yielded over 190 million TCR-beta sequences. One entry per CDR3 protein results from TCRdb running MiXCR on the 5' RACE reads. The sample consists of more than 45,000 distinct CDR3 sequences, approximately 3.5% of them appearing once. This clonotype has a count of ten or more. Antigen unknown. CDR1 is SGHRS, CDR2 YFSETQ, per germline. The CDR3 totals 16 residues. V lost 4 bases, J lost 2 bases, and 17 bases lay in between. V gene TRBV5-1 combines with J gene TRBJ2-3; D gene ambiguous. What was sequenced was PBMCs. This TCR was recovered from a woman aged 25 to 39 with multiple sclerosis. DNA for the CDR3: TGCGCCAGCAGCGTAGCCTCCGGGTCCTTCACAGATACGCAGTATTTT. Translating it yields CASSVASGSFTDTQYF.